Below, 26 T cell receptor beta chains from the same sample are listed, as sequenced in a study of T-cell reconstitution after alpha-beta-depleted transplantation in children. Unique molecular identifiers were used in preparing the TCRbeta library. MiXCR was run by TCRdb on the PCR reads, yielding one entry per CDR3 protein. The repertoire consists of fewer than 550,000 distinct CDR3 sequences, with roughly 10% occurring once and the leading ten covering around 2%. The sample here was PBMCs, taken before TCRalphabeta/CD19-depleted stem cell transplant. All receptors derive from a child aged 2 to 10 with inherited bone marrow failure, due to receive a stem cell transplant.

This clonotype was seen many times. The rearrangement uses TRBV4-3 and TRBJ2-5, with a possible D match to TRBD2 (5 bases). CDR3 length: 16 amino acids. Trimming pared 3 bases from V and 7 bases from J, leaving 21 bases between. Germline V gives CDR1 LGHNA, CDR2 YSLEER. This CDR3 is CASSHMLGRSAGTQYF. The DNA for the CDR3 is TGCGCCAGCAGCCATATGCTCGGCAGGTCCGCGGGGACCCAGTACTTC.

This clonotype showed up many times. The V gene is TRBV27, the J gene TRBJ1-2, with TRBD1 matching over 7 bases. The CDR3 sequence is 13 residues long. Per germline, CDR1 MNHEY and CDR2 SMNVEV (reference sequence). V trimming: 10 bases; J trimming: 5 bases; junction bases outside the gene matches: 10. CDR3 protein: CATRTGGQYGYTF. As DNA, the CDR3 is TGTGCCACCCGGACAGGTGGACAGTATGGCTACACCTTC.

The V call is TRBV5-4, the J call TRBJ2-1, with 10 nucleotides matching TRBD2. This CDR3 is built from 16 residues. CDR1 is SGHNT, CDR2 YYREEE, per germline (reference sequence). The V and J ends lost 2 bases and 0 bases, in that order; junction bases with no gene match: 2. CDR3 sequence (DNA): TGTGCCAGCAGCTTACTAGCGGGGACCTCCTACAATGAGCAGTTCTTC. This encodes CASSLLAGTSYNEQFF.

This clonotype was found many times. The chain is built from TRBV27 and TRBJ2-6; D is perhaps TRBD1 (6 bases). Germline CDR1 MNHEY, CDR2 SMNVEV (reference sequence). The CDR3 is 19 amino acids. Trimming pared 6 bases from V and 1 base from J, leaving 22 bases between. CDR3: CASSNPRDISPSGANVLTF. CDR3 DNA: TGTGCCAGCAGCAATCCCCGGGACATAAGTCCTTCTGGGGCCAACGTCCTGACTTTC.

This clonotype was picked up one time. The chain recombines TRBV19 with TRBJ2-1, with D hard to call. Germline V gives CDR1 LNHDA, CDR2 SQIVND (reference sequence). This CDR3 comprises 12 residues. Trimming removed 9 bases from V and 6 bases from J, with 12 bases in between. The CDR3 region is CASPRSVNEQFF. CDR3 DNA sequence: TGTGCCAGCCCACGTTCGGTCAATGAGCAGTTCTTC.

Comments on this clonotype: Possible read error: a much larger clone is one base away. The chain uses TRBV20-1 and TRBJ1-6, with D tentatively TRBD1 (5 bases). The CDR3 runs 11 residues. Germline CDR1 and CDR2: DFQATT and SNEGSKA (reference sequence). The V gene lost 5 bases and the J gene lost 13 bases, with 12 bases spanning the gap. The CDR3 reads CSADLRGPLHF. The DNA for the CDR3 is TGCAGTGCTGACCTCCGGGGGCCCCTCCACTTT.

This clonotype was seen only a few times. The chain is built from TRBV14 and TRBJ2-3; D is ambiguous. The CDR3 covers 14 residues. CDR1 is SGHDN, CDR2 FVKESK, per germline. The V and J ends lost 2 bases and 1 base respectively, with 7 bases between them. As DNA, the CDR3 is TGTGCCAGCAGCCAAACTTGGGGCACAGATACGCAGTATTTT. It codes for CASSQTWGTDTQYF.

This clonotype was seen repeatedly, ten times or more. V is TRBV1 and J is TRBJ2-1. TRBV1 is an annotated pseudogene. This CDR3 is 14 amino acids long. This CDR3 reads CTSCGGSSYNEQFF. Here the CDR3 DNA reads TGCACCAGCTGTGGCGGGAGCTCCTACAATGAGCAGTTCTTC.

This clonotype was seen ten or more times. Here the CDR3 DNA reads TGCAGTGCTAGAGCTCTGGACTCGACCTCCTACAATGAGCAGTTCTTC. It encodes CSARALDSTSYNEQFF. The gene calls are TRBV20-1 and TRBJ2-1; TRBD2 is a possible D gene (5 bases). CDR1 DFQATT and CDR2 SNEGSKA come from the germline V gene (reference sequence). This CDR3 region has 16 residues. The V end lost 1 base, the J end lost 0 bases, and 13 bases lay between the germline ends.

The chain uses TRBV21-1 and TRBJ1-2. TRBV21-1 has pseudogene status. This CDR3 region has 14 residues. CDR3 DNA: TGTGCCAGCAGCAAAGGAAGACCGTCCTATGGCTACACCTTC. Its translation: CASSKGRPSYGYTF.

This clonotype came up many times. The J gene is TRBJ2-7, the V gene TRBV12-3 or TRBV12-4, with TRBD1 matching 8 bases. The CDR3 length is 12 residues. V lost 7 bases, J lost 8 bases, and 7 bases stayed unmatched. CDR3 nucleotide sequence: TGTGCCAGCACCCCAGGACAGGGCAAGCAGTACTTC. It translates to CASTPGQGKQYF.

This clonotype came up many times. The J gene is TRBJ1-1, the V gene TRBV2; TRBD1 matches at 7 bases. This CDR3 has 14 amino acids. The germline V gene has CDR1 SNHLY and CDR2 FYNNEI. V was pared by 7 bases and J by 0 bases, with 5 bases of the junction left unmatched. CDR3 loop: CASTIQGMNTEAFF. CDR3 coding DNA: TGTGCCAGCACCATACAGGGGATGAACACTGAAGCTTTCTTT. The entire variable domain, with the rest obtained from reference TRBV2 and TRBJ1-1, is as follows: EPEVTQTPSHQVTQMGQEVILRCVPISNHLYFYWYRQILGQKVEFLVSFYNNEISEKSEIFDDQFSVERPDGSNFTLKIRSTKLEDSAMYFCASTIQGMNTEAFFGQGTRLTVV.

This clonotype was recorded a few times. The chain combines TRBV20-1 with TRBJ2-1, with D maybe TRBD1 (6 bases). Trimming took off 3 bases at V and 6 bases at J, with 15 bases between the two ends. The CDR3 runs to 14 residues. Germline-derived CDR1 and CDR2 are DFQATT and SNEGSKA (reference sequence). CDR3 sequence reads: CSARGQGRGNEQFF. CDR3 nucleotides: TGCAGTGCTAGGGGGCAGGGGCGAGGCAATGAGCAGTTCTTC.

On this clonotype: A read error may explain this, as a much larger clone is one base away. Since no conserved phenylalanine or tryptophan closes the CDR3, a read error is the likely cause. The rearrangement uses TRBV7-6 and TRBJ2-7, with TRBD1 matching over 8 bases. Per germline, CDR1 SGHVS and CDR2 FNYEAQ. V lost 3 bases and J lost 4; bases outside the gene matches: 5. The CDR3 spans 14 residues. The CDR3 here is CASSLKTGEYEQYL. The CDR3 region has the DNA TGTGCCAGCAGCTTGAAGACAGGGGAGTACGAGCAGTACTTG.

This clonotype has at least ten counts. The chain recombines TRBV19 with TRBJ1-1; unclear D gene. The V and J ends lost 4 bases and 5 bases respectively, with 17 bases between them. Germline CDR1 is LNHDA and CDR2 is SQIVND (reference sequence). There are 15 residues in the CDR3. The CDR3 region has the DNA TGTGCCAGTAGTACCCCCGGTGGTAAGGAGACTGAAGCTTTCTTT. Residues: CASSTPGGKETEAFF.

This clonotype was detected many times. The chain carries TRBV28 and TRBJ2-7; D is ambiguous. Trimming shortened V by 7 bases and J by 0 bases, and 13 bases separated the two germline ends. Looked up from germline, CDR1 is MDHEN and CDR2 is SYDVKM. The CDR3 is 14 residues long. The CDR3 region is CASTRLPGSYEQYF. CDR3 bases: TGTGCCAGCACTCGCCTGCCGGGCTCCTACGAGCAGTACTTC.

This clonotype was counted ten times or more. This chain connects TRBV5-5 to TRBJ2-1, with D unresolved. The CDR3 covers 15 residues. Looked up from germline, CDR1 is SGHKS and CDR2 is YYEKEE (reference sequence). The germline V and J ends were trimmed by 0 bases and 8 bases, with 15 bases remaining between them. The DNA of the CDR3 is TGTGCCAGCAGCTTGGTGGTAGCCCAGGTGGATGAGCAGTTCTTC. As protein: CASSLVVAQVDEQFF.

Ten or more counts support this clonotype. V gene TRBV6-5 combines with J gene TRBJ1-2; D might be TRBD1 (6 bases). CDR1 and CDR2 (germline): MNHEY, SVGAGI. The CDR3 covers 14 residues. Trimming stripped 3 bases from V and 4 bases from J, with 12 bases between. For the CDR3, the DNA is TGTGCCAGCAGTTATGCAGGGGAGACCTATGGCTACACCTTC. Translated, it gives CASSYAGETYGYTF.

A few counts support this clonotype. The chain uses TRBV9 and TRBJ1-4; D not resolved. This CDR3 is built from 14 residues. The V gene lost 3 bases and the J gene lost 4 bases, with 10 bases spanning the gap. Germline V CDR1 and CDR2: SGDLS, YYNGEE. In nucleotides, the CDR3 is TGTGCCAGCAGCGGGCCAGAAAATAATGAAAAACTGTTTTTT. Protein product: CASSGPENNEKLFF.

The table lists this clonotype with many counts. The rearrangement uses TRBV7-8 and TRBJ1-5; D may be TRBD1 (6 bases). The V and J ends lost 0 bases and 3 bases respectively, with 18 bases between them. Germline V gene data show CDR1 as SGHVS and CDR2 as FQNEAQ. CDR3 size: 18 residues. In DNA, the CDR3 is TGTGCCAGCAGCTTAGCCAAGGGGGGTCGCCTACCCAATCAGCCCCAGCATTTT. This gives the protein CASSLAKGGRLPNQPQHF.

This clonotype was picked up many times. V and J are TRBV11-2 and TRBJ2-5, with TRBD1 matching 7 bases. The CDR3 sequence is 14 residues long. Germline V gene sequence: CDR1 SGHAT, CDR2 FQNNGV. The trim removed 7 bases at V and 5 bases at J, leaving 10 bases unmatched. The CDR3 protein is CASTVQGGGETQYF. DNA for the CDR3: TGTGCCAGCACCGTTCAAGGGGGCGGGGAGACCCAGTACTTC.

This clonotype was seen many times. The chain is built from TRBV29-1 and TRBJ2-7, with TRBD1 as a possible D gene (5 bases). CDR3 length: 14 residues. The V end lost 2 bases, the J end lost 1 base, and 12 bases lay between the germline ends. Germline CDR1 SQVTM, CDR2 ANQGSEA. The CDR3 nucleotides read TGCAGCGTTGAAAAGTGGGGCGAATCCTACGAGCAGTACTTC. Protein: CSVEKWGESYEQYF.

The V call is TRBV4-3, the J call TRBJ2-7; 7 bases match TRBD2. The CDR3 runs to 18 residues. Germline V gene data show CDR1 as LGHNA and CDR2 as YSLEER. J lost 6 bases, V lost 0 bases, and 17 bases had no gene match. CDR3: CASSQDLGLGLVRSEQYF. CDR3 nucleotides: TGCGCCAGCAGCCAAGATTTGGGGTTAGGACTAGTACGGAGCGAGCAGTACTTC.

This clonotype came up many times. The rearrangement uses TRBV5-1 and TRBJ2-5; D is possibly TRBD1 (6 bases). The V gene lost 1 base and the J gene lost 2 bases, with 9 bases spanning the gap. CDR1 is SGHRS and CDR2 is YFSETQ in the germline V gene. This CDR3 contains 14 residues. The CDR3 sequence: CASSLNQGQETQYF. CDR3 nucleotides: TGCGCCAGCAGCTTGAATCAGGGGCAAGAGACCCAGTACTTC.

This clonotype was recorded at least ten times. The DNA of the CDR3 is TGTGCCAGCAAGATCGGGGCGACCTACAATGAGCAGTTCTTC. Translation gives CASKIGATYNEQFF. The chain links TRBV7-2 to TRBJ2-1; D may be TRBD1 or TRBD2 (5 bases each). Germline-derived CDR1 and CDR2 are SGHTA and FQGNSA. This CDR3 contains 14 residues. V lost 7 bases to trimming and J lost 2 bases, with 12 bases between them.

The V and J genes are TRBV12-3 or TRBV12-4 and TRBJ2-7; 7 bases agree with TRBD1. J lost 0 bases, V lost 6 bases, and 14 bases had no gene match. The CDR3 loop spans 17 amino acids. DNA of the CDR3: TGTGCCAGCAGCCCACTCGGCAACAGGGGCGGCTCCTACGAGCAGTACTTC. Its translation is CASSPLGNRGGSYEQYF.